This T cell receptor beta chain was identified in a study of CD8 T cells in Susac syndrome. Random-hexamer reverse transcription was applied to roughly 0.45 to 1 ug RNA. TCRdb reprocessed the immunoSEQ multiplex PCR reads via MiXCR and lists one record per CDR3 protein. In the table there are roughly 100,000 distinct CDR3 sequences, approximately 95% of which are singletons. From blood CD8+ and CD4+ T cells, TCR beta sequences were generated. The CD8+ and CD4+ T cells were negatively isolated, with the TEMRA cells enriched by FACS. Only one count was recorded for this clonotype. Per germline, CDR1 LGHNA and CDR2 YSLEER. Between the trimmed V and J ends, which lost 0 bases and 0 bases, there was a span of 3 bases. This CDR3 comprises 14 residues.

The chain recombines TRBV4-3 with TRBJ2-4, with no clear D. This receptor was identified in a human donor with Susac syndrome. Sequencing input: CD8+ T cells from PBMCs. DNA of the CDR3: TGCGCCAGCAGCCAAGATACAGCCAAAAACATTCAGTACTTC. It specifies CASSQDTAKNIQYF.